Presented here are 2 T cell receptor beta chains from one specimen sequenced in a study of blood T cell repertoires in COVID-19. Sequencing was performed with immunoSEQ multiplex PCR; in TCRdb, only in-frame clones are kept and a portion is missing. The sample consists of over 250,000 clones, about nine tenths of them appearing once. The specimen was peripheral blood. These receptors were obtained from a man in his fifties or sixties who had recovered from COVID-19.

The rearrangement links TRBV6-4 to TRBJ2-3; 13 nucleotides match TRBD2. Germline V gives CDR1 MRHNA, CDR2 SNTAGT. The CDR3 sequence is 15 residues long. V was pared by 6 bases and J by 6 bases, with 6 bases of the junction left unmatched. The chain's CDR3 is CASRRTSGGQDTQYF. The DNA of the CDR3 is TGTGCCAGCAGGCGGACTAGCGGGGGTCAGGATACGCAGTATTTT.

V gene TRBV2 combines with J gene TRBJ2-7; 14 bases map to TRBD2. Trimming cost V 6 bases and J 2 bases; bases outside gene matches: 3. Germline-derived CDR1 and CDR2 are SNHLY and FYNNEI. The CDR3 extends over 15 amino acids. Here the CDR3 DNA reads TGTGCCAGCAGGACTAGCGGGGGGGCCCCCTACGAGCAGTACTTC. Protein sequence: CASRTSGGAPYEQYF.